What follows are 8 T cell receptor beta chains derived from one specimen sequenced in a study of T cell changes during pregnancy in multiple sclerosis. Libraries were prepared by immunoSEQ multiplex PCR; TCRdb keeps only in-frame clonotypes and omits some of them. This table holds almost 50,000 clones, about 90% found once. The sample was CD4+ T cells from peripheral blood mononuclear cells, taken in the second trimester of pregnancy. These receptors all stem from a female donor in good health, enrolled as a control in a pregnancy study.

The rearrangement uses TRBV2 and TRBJ1-6, with 9 bases that match TRBD1. Looked up from germline, CDR1 is SNHLY and CDR2 is FYNNEI. Losses at the gene ends were 8 bases for V and 7 bases for J; bases not matched to a gene: 0. The CDR3 covers 12 residues. DNA of the CDR3: TGTGCCAGCGGACAGGGGAATTCACCCCTCCACTTT. Its translation is CASGQGNSPLHF.

A word on this clone: This sample also contains other DNA sequences that code for the same CDR3. The J gene is TRBJ1-2, the V gene TRBV30; TRBD1 is a possible D gene (5 bases). Trimming left V 0 bases short and J 8 bases short, with 10 bases between. Germline V gives CDR1 GTSNPN, CDR2 SVGIG (reference sequence). The CDR3 has 12 amino acids. CDR3 in DNA: TGTGCCTGGAGTGTTGGGGGGAGGGGCTACACCTTC. It translates to CAWSVGGRGYTF.

The rearrangement links TRBV25-1 to TRBJ1-6; 8 bases map to TRBD1. The germline V gene encodes CDR1 MGHDK and CDR2 SYGVNS. The CDR3 sequence is 14 residues long. J gave up 9 bases and V 5 bases, and 6 bases lay outside the gene matches. The CDR3 nucleotides read TGTGCCAGCAGTTCGGACAGGGATATTTCACCCCTCCACTTT. Translated: CASSSDRDISPLHF. The full variable domain, rest sourced from reference TRBV25-1 and TRBJ1-6, is EADIYQTPRYLVIGTGKKITLECSQTMGHDKMYWYQQDPGMELHLIHYSYGVNSTEKGDLSSESTVSRIRTEHFPLTLESARPSHTSQYLCASSSDRDISPLHFGNGTRLTVT.

The V call is TRBV5-1, the J call TRBJ1-5, with a possible D match to TRBD1 (6 bases). Trimming removed 0 bases from V and 5 bases from J, with 12 bases in between. Germline CDR1 reads SGHRS; CDR2 reads YFSETQ. CDR3 length: 15 residues. The CDR3 loop is CASSLEGHRDQPQHF. CDR3 bases: TGCGCCAGCAGCTTGGAAGGCCACAGGGATCAGCCCCAGCATTTT.

The V and J genes are TRBV6-1 and TRBJ2-1; 10 bases map to TRBD2. The CDR3 has 16 amino acids. Germline V gene lookup returns CDR1 MNHNS and CDR2 SASEGT. V was pared by 4 bases and J by 7 bases, with 10 bases of the junction left unmatched. The CDR3 spells CASSAKIAGGRNEQFF. CDR3 in DNA: TGTGCCAGCAGTGCAAAGATAGCGGGGGGCCGGAATGAGCAGTTCTTC.

The rearrangement uses TRBV29-1 and TRBJ2-3; the match to TRBD2 covers 10 bases. Germline V gene sequence: CDR1 SQVTM, CDR2 ANQGSEA. The CDR3 runs to 14 residues. The CDR3 spells CRGTGSGGADTQYF. The CDR3 DNA is TGCAGGGGGACCGGGAGCGGGGGGGCAGATACGCAGTATTTT.

The table lists this clone with a few counts. The rearrangement uses TRBV10-3 and TRBJ1-5; 7 positions match TRBD1. The CDR3 is 14 residues long. V lost 11 bases and J lost 1; bases outside the gene matches: 8. CDR1 ENHRY and CDR2 SYGVKD come from the germline V gene. In nucleotides, the CDR3 is TGTGCCTCGTCGACAGGGCCAAGCAATCAGCCCCAGCATTTT. Its translation is CASSTGPSNQPQHF.

The chain is built from TRBV10-3 and TRBJ2-3; D remains ambiguous. The V gene's germline CDR1 is ENHRY and CDR2 SYGVKD. The ends were cut back, 5 bases at V and 2 bases at J, with 11 bases in the middle. The CDR3 spans 14 residues. The CDR3 loop reads CAISNVNYTDTQYF. The DNA for the CDR3 is TGTGCCATCAGTAACGTAAACTACACAGATACGCAGTATTTT.